The rows below give T cell receptor beta chains drawn from one sample of a study of T cells in Graves' hyperthyroidism and ophthalmopathy. TCRdb fed the multiplex PCR reads into MiXCR, producing one record per CDR3 protein. Among about 400,000 distinct CDR3 sequences listed, approximately 25% were seen once. The sequenced material came from blood. The receptors stem from a man over 45 with Graves' hyperthyroidism. The CDR3 runs from the conserved cysteine through the conserved F or W. The order of the fields is clone size, J gene, V gene, D gene, CDR3 DNA, CDR3 protein. A D gene is named only where the DNA matches it firmly. Expanded clones get a size class; other rows say once, few or many, or leave the size out.

>.|TRBJ2-7|TRBV11-2|TRBD2
TGTGCCAGCAGCTTAGTAGTCGCGGGGGGGACGTACGAGCAGTACTTC
CASSLVVAGGTYEQYF
>many|TRBJ2-5|TRBV28|.
TGTGCCAGCAGTCCCCCTACCGATACGGGGGAGACCCAGTACTTC
CASSPPTDTGETQYF
>few|TRBJ1-5|TRBV20-1|TRBD1
TGCAGTGCGACCGGACAGGGGGCGGACCAGCCCCAGCATTTT
CSATGQGADQPQHF
>.|TRBJ1-3|TRBV3-1|.
TGTGCCAGCAGAGGAATCGACAGAGGAAACACCATATATTTT
CASRGIDRGNTIYF
>many|TRBJ2-7|TRBV7-9|.
TGTGCCAGCAGCCGACCGGCAATTGGCCTCGAGTACGAGCAGTACTTC
CASSRPAIGLEYEQYF
>.|TRBJ2-7|TRBV14|.
TGTGCCAGCAGCCAAGAACAGGGATTCTACCACGAGCAGTACTTC
CASSQEQGFYHEQYF
>many|TRBJ2-7|TRBV28|TRBD1
TGTGCCAGCAGTTTGTCCGGGACAGGGCCCCACGAGCAGTACTTC
CASSLSGTGPHEQYF
>.|TRBJ2-4|TRBV18|TRBD1
TGTGCCAGCTCACCCCCACTTACAGGGGGCGCGAACATTCAGTACTTC
CASSPPLTGGANIQYF
>many|TRBJ2-5|TRBV28|TRBD1
TGTGCCAGCAGTTTTGGACAGGGCTTACAAGAGACCCAGTACTTC
CASSFGQGLQETQYF
>many|TRBJ2-7|TRBV5-1|TRBD1
TGCGCCAGCAGCTTGGACCCGGGACAGGGACGGGGCGAGCAGTACTTC
CASSLDPGQGRGEQYF
>.|TRBJ2-3|TRBV27|TRBD1
TGTGCCAGCAGTTTCGACAGGGGGGGCACAGATACGCAGTATTTT
CASSFDRGGTDTQYF
>few|TRBJ2-5|TRBV7-9|.
TGTGCCAGCAGCTTAATTTTAAGCCCCCAAGAGACCCAGTACTTC
CASSLILSPQETQYF
>.|TRBJ1-2|TRBV29-1|.
TGCAGCGTTGGGCCGGGACTCTATGGCTACACCTTC
CSVGPGLYGYTF
>.|TRBJ2-7|TRBV11-2|.
TGTGCCAGCAGCTCTAACGGGGCCTACGAGCAGTACTTC
CASSSNGAYEQYF
>.|TRBJ2-3|TRBV7-2|.
TGTGCCAGCAGCTCGCAGCGTACGCAGTATTTT
CASSSQRTQYF
>many|TRBJ1-1|TRBV28|.
TGTGCCAGCAGCCCAGGGCATTTGAACACTGAAGCTTTCTTT
CASSPGHLNTEAFF
>.|TRBJ2-7|TRBV5-1|TRBD2
TGCGCCAGCAGCTCGGGACTAGCGGGAGTGAACTACGAGCAGTACTTC
CASSSGLAGVNYEQYF
>few|TRBJ2-2|TRBV30|TRBD2
TGTGCCTGGACCGGGACTAGCGGAAGAAACACCGGGGAGCTGTTTTTT
CAWTGTSGRNTGELFF
>many|TRBJ2-7|TRBV7-2|TRBD1
TGTGCCAGCAGCCCGGTGGGGACAGGCTCCTACGAGCAGTACTTC
CASSPVGTGSYEQYF
>many|TRBJ2-4|TRBV7-2|TRBD1
TGTGCCAGCAGCTTAGGTAACAGGGGAAACATTCAGTACTTC
CASSLGNRGNIQYF
>once|TRBJ1-1|TRBV6-5|.
TGTGCCAGCAGTTCCGACGGGGTCACTGAAGCTTTCTTT
CASSSDGVTEAFF
>many|TRBJ2-7|TRBV7-9|.
TGTGCCAGCAGCTTAGCGGAGGGAGAGCAGTACTTC
CASSLAEGEQYF
>many|TRBJ2-1|TRBV11-2|TRBD1
TGTGCCAGCAGCTTAGTCCCGGGACAGGGCCCGTTCCAGTTCTTC
CASSLVPGQGPFQFF
>.|TRBJ1-5|TRBV27|.
TGTGCCAGCAGTCCCGACCCGATCGTGCAGCCCCAGCATTTT
CASSPDPIVQPQHF
>.|TRBJ2-7|TRBV29-1|TRBD1
TGCAGCGTTAGAGGGGGCAGGGACAGCTCCTACGAGCAGTACTTC
CSVRGGRDSSYEQYF
>.|TRBJ2-2|TRBV7-9|.
TGTGCCACCCTCGGCGGGAAAGCGAACACCGGGGAGCTGTTTTTT
CATLGGKANTGELFF
>few|TRBJ2-7|TRBV28|TRBD1
TGTGCCAGCAGAAATAAGACAGGGCCCCAGCCCACGTTCTACGAGCAGTACTTC
CASRNKTGPQPTFYEQYF
>few|TRBJ2-1|TRBV24-1|TRBD2
TGTGCCACCAGTCGGAGCGGGAGGAATGAGCAGTTCTTC
CATSRSGRNEQFF
>many|TRBJ2-1|TRBV11-2|.
TGTGCCAGCAGCACCCTTAGCGGCACTGGAAATGAGCAGTTCTTC
CASSTLSGTGNEQFF
>few|TRBJ1-5|TRBV29-1|.
TGCAGCGTCGCGGGAAGCAATCAGCCCCAGCATTTT
CSVAGSNQPQHF
>.|TRBJ2-3|TRBV4-1|TRBD2
TGCGCCAGCAGCCAAGAAGTTGGACTAGCGGGAAGTTCGGCGCAGTATTTT
CASSQEVGLAGSSAQYF
>few|TRBJ2-7|TRBV29-1|TRBD1
TGCAGCGGGGCATTGGGACAGGCGAACGAGCAGTACTTC
CSGALGQANEQYF